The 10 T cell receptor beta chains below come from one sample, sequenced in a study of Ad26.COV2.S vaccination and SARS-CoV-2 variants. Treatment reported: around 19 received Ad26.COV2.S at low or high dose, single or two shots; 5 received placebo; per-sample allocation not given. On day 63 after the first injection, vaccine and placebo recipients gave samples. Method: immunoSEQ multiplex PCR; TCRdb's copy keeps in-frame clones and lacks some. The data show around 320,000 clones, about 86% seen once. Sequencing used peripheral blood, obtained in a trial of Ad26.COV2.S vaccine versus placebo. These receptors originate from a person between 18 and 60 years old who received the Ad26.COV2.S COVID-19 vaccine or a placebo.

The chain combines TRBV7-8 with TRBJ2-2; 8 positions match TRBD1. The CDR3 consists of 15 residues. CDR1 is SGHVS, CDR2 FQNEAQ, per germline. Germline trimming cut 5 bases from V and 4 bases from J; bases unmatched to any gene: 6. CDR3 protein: CASSERQGPTGELFF. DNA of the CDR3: TGTGCCAGCAGCGAGAGACAGGGGCCCACCGGGGAGCTGTTTTTT. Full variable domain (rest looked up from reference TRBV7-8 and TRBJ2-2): GAGVSQSPRYKVAKRGQDVALRCDPISGHVSLFWYQQALGQGPEFLTYFQNEAQLDKSGLPSDRFFAERPEGSVSTLKIQRTQQEDSAVYLCASSERQGPTGELFFGEGSRLTVL.

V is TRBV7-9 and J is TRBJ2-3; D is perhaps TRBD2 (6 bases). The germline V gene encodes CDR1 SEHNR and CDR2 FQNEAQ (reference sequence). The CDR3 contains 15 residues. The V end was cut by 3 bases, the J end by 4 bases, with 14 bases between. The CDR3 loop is CASSLGGPWADTQYF. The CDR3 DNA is TGTGCCAGCAGCTTGGGGGGTCCTTGGGCAGATACGCAGTATTTT.

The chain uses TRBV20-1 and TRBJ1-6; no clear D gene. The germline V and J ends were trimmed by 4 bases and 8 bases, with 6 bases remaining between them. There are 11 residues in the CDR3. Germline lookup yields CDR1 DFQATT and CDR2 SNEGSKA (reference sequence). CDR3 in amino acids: CSAKRDSPLHF. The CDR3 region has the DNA TGCAGTGCTAAAAGAGATTCACCCCTCCACTTT.

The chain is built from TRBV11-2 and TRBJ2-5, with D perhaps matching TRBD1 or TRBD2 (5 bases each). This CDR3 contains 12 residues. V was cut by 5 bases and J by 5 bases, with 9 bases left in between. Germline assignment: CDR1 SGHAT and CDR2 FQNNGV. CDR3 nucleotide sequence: TGTGCCAGCAGCCTCTGGGGGGAGACCCAGTACTTC. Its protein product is CASSLWGETQYF. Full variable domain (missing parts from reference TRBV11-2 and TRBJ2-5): EAGVAQSPRYKIIEKRQSVAFWCNPISGHATLYWYQQILGQGPKLLIQFQNNGVVDDSQLPKDRFSAERLKGVDSTLKIQPAKLEDSAVYLCASSLWGETQYFGPGTRLLVL.

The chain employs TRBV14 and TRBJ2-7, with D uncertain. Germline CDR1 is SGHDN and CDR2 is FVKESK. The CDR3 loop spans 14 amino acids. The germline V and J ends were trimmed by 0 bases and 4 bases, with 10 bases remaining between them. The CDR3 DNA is TGTGCCAGCAGCCAAGAGATCCCTCCGTACGAGCAGTACTTC. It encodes CASSQEIPPYEQYF.

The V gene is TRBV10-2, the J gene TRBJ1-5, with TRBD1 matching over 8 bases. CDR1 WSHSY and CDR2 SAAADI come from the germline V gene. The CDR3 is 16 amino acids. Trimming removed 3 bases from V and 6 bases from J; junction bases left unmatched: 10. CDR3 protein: CASSDLRTGNTQPQHF. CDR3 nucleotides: TGCGCCAGCAGTGATTTGAGGACAGGGAATACTCAGCCCCAGCATTTT.

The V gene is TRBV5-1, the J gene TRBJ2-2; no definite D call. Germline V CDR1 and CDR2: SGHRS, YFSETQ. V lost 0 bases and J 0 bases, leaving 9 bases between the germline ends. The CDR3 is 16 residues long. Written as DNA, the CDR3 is TGCGCCAGCAGCTTGGACGCCAAATCGAACACCGGGGAGCTGTTTTTT. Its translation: CASSLDAKSNTGELFF. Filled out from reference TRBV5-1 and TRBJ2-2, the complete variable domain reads KAGVTQTPRYLIKTRGQQVTLSCSPISGHRSVSWYQQTPGQGLQFLFEYFSETQRNKGNFPGRFSGRQFSNSRSEMNVSTLELGDSALYLCASSLDAKSNTGELFFGEGSRLTVL.

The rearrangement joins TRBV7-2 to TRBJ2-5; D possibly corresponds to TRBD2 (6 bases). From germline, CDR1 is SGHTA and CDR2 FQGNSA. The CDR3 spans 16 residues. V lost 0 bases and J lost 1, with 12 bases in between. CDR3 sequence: CASSLASGDLQETQYF. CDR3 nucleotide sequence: TGTGCCAGCAGCTTAGCGTCGGGGGACCTCCAAGAGACCCAGTACTTC.

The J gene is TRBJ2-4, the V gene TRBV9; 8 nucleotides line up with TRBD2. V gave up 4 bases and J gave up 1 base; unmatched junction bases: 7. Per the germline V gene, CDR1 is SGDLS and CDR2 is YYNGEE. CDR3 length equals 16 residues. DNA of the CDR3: TGTGCCAGCAGCCCTCCGGGCGGGGGGGCCAAAAACATTCAGTACTTC. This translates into CASSPPGGGAKNIQYF.

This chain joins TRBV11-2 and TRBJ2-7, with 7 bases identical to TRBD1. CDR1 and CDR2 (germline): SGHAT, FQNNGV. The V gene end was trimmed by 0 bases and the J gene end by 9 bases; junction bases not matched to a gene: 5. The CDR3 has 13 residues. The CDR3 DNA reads TGTGCCAGCAGCTTAGAACCAAACAGGGGGCAGTACTTC. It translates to CASSLEPNRGQYF.